This T cell receptor (beta chain) was found in a study of T cell repertoires in cytomegalovirus infection. There are 16 residues in the CDR3. Germline CDR1 reads SGHVS; CDR2 reads FQNEAQ. Trimming cost V 3 bases and J 4 bases; bases outside gene matches: 11. As concerns this clonotype: Its specificity is not known.

A single record per CDR3 protein comes from TCRdb applying MiXCR to the reads. Seen here are about 900,000 distinct CDR3 sequences, 30% to 40% observed once, and the top ten hold about an eighth. The TCR was taken from a human donor in good health (CMV status not recorded). Some clones in this sample may be carry-over from other donors' samples. Sequenced material: cultured CD8+ T cells from PBMCs, taken from culture after CMV antigen stimulation. The chain is built from TRBV7-8 and TRBJ2-7, with 8 bases identical to TRBD1. The CDR3 reads CASSLRDRSMYYEQYV. The DNA for the CDR3 is TGTGCCAGCAGCTTGAGGGACAGGAGTATGTATTACGAGCAGTACGTC.